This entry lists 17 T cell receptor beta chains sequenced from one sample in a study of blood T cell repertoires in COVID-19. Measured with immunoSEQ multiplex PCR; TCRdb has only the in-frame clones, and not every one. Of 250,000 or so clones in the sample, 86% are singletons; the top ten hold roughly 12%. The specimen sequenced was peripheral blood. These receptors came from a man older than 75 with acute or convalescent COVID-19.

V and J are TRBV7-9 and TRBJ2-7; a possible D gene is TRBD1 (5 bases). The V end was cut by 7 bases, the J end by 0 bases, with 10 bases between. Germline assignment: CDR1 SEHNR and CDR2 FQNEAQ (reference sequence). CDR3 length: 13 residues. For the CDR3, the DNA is TGTGCCAGCAACCCCGACAGCTCCTACGAGCAGTACTTC. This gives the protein CASNPDSSYEQYF.

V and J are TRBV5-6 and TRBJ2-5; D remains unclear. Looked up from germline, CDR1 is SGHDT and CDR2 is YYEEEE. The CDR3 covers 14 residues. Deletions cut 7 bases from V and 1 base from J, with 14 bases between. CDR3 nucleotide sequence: TGTGCCAGCCGCGCCATTGGCGGCCAAGAGACCCAGTACTTC. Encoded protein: CASRAIGGQETQYF.

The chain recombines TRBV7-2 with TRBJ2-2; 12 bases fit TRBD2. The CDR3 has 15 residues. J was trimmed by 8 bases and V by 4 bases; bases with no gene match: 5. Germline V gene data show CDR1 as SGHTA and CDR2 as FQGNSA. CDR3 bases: TGTGCCAGCAGCTCCCGACTAGCGGGAGTGGGGGAGCTGTTTTTT. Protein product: CASSSRLAGVGELFF.

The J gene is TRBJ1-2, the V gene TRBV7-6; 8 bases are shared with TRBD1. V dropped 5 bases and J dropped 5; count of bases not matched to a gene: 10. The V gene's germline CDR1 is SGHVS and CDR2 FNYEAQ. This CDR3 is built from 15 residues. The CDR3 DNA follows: TGTGCCAGCAGCCCCTCTTCAGGGGGCATTTATGGCTACACCTTC. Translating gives CASSPSSGGIYGYTF.

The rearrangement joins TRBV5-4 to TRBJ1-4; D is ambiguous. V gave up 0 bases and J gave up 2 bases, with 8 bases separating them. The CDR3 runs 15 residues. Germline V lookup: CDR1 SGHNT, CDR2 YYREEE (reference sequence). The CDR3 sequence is CASSLGLGTNEKLFF. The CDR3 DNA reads TGTGCCAGCAGCTTGGGATTGGGCACTAATGAAAAACTGTTTTTT.

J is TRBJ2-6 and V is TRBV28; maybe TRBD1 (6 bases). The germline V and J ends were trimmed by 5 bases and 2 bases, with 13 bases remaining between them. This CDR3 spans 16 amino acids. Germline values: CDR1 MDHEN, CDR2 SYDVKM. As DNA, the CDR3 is TGTGCCAGCAGTCCTGGCAGGGGAGCTGGGGCCAACGTCCTGACTTTC. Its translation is CASSPGRGAGANVLTF.

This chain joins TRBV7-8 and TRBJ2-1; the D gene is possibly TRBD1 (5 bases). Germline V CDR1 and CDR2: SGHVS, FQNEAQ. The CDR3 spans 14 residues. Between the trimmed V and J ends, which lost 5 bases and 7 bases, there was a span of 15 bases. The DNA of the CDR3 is TGTGCCAGCAGCGGGCGCCATCAGGGTAATGAGCAGTTCTTC. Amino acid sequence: CASSGRHQGNEQFF.

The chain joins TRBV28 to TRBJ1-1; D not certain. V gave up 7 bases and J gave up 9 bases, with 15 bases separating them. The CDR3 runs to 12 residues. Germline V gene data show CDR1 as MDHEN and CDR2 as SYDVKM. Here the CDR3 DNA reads TGTGCCAGCAATGGAGGCCTCGCTAAAGCTTTCTTT. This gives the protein CASNGGLAKAFF.

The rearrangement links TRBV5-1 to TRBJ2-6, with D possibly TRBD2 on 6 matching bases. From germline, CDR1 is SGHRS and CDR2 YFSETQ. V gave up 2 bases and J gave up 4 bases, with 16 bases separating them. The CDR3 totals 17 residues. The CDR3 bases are TGCGCCAGCAGCTTATCTCCGGGGGTAGGAGGGGCCAACGTCCTGACTTTC. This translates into CASSLSPGVGGANVLTF.

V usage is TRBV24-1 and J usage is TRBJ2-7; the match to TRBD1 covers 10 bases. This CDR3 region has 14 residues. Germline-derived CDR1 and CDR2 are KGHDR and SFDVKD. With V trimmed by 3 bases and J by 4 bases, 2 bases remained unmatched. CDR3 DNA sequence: TGTGCCACCAGTGATCCGGGACAGGGGTACGAGCAGTACTTC. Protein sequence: CATSDPGQGYEQYF.

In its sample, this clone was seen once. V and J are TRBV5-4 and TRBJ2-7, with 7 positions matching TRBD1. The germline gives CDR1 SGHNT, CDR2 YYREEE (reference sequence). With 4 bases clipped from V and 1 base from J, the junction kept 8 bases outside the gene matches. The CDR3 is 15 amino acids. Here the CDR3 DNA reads TGTGCCAGCAGCCCTCTAGGGGGACAGTCCTACGAGCAGTACTTC. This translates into CASSPLGGQSYEQYF.

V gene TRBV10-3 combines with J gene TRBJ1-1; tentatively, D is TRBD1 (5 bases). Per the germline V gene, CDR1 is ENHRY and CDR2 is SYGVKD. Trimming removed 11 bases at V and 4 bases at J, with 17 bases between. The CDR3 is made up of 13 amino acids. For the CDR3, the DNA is TGTGCCGGAAACGACGGGGGTGGCACTGAAGCTTTCTTT. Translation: CAGNDGGGTEAFF.

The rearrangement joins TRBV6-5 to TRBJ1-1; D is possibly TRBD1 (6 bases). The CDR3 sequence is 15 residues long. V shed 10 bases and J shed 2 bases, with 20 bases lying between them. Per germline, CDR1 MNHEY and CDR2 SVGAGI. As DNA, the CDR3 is TGTGCCACTCGTCTGGGGGCCAGACTTAACACTGAAGCTTTCTTT. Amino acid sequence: CATRLGARLNTEAFF.

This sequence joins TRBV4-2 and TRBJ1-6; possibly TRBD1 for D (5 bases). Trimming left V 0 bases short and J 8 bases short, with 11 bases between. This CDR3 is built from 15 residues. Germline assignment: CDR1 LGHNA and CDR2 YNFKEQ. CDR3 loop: CASSQEEGTDSPLHF. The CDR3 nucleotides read TGTGCCAGCAGCCAAGAGGAGGGGACGGATTCACCCCTCCACTTT.

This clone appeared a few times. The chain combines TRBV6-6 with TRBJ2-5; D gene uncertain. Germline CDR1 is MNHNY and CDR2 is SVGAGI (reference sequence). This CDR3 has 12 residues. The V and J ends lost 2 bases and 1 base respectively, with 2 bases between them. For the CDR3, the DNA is TGTGCCAGCAGTTACCTCCAAGAGACCCAGTACTTC. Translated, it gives CASSYLQETQYF.

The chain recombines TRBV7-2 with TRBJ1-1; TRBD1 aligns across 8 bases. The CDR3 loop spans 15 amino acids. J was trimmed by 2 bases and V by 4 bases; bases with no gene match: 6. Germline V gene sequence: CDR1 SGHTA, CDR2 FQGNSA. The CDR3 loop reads CASSWTGSVNTEAFF. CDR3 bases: TGTGCCAGCAGCTGGACAGGGTCGGTCAACACTGAAGCTTTCTTT.

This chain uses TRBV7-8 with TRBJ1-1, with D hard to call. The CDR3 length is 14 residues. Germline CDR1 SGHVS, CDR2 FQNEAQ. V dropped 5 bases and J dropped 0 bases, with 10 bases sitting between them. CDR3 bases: TGTGCCAGCAGCGTACAGAACATGAACACTGAAGCTTTCTTT. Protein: CASSVQNMNTEAFF.